This T cell receptor (beta chain) appears in the sequencing data of a study of cytomegalovirus exposure and HLA in healthy donors. PCR primers comprised 60 Vbeta and 13 Jbeta primers. Method: immunoSEQ multiplex PCR; TCRdb's copy keeps in-frame clones and lacks some. The sample lists some 62,000 clones; around 87% were seen once. The clonotype comes from a young man in good health and CMV-seronegative. The sequenced material came from PBMCs.

Here the CDR3 DNA reads TGTGCCTGGAGTGTACATGGGGGGGCGGCAACTAATGAAAAACTGTTTTTT. This sequence encodes CAWSVHGGAATNEKLFF. The genes are TRBV30 and TRBJ1-4, with D possibly TRBD1 on 6 matching bases. The CDR3 runs to 17 residues. V shed 0 bases and J shed 0 bases, with 14 bases lying between them. CDR1 is GTSNPN and CDR2 is SVGIG in the germline V gene (reference sequence). The full variable domain, with the rest looked up from reference TRBV30 and TRBJ1-4, is SQTIHQWPATLVQPVGSPLSLECTVEGTSNPNLYWYRQAAGRGLQLLFYSVGIGQISSEVPQNLSASRPQDRQFILSSKKLLLSDSGFYLCAWSVHGGAATNEKLFFGSGTQLSVL.